This record looks at one T cell receptor beta chain sequence and its context. This entry belongs to a study of control samples from healthy donors and cancer patients. Clones were sequenced by immunoSEQ multiplex PCR, and TCRdb holds only the in-frame ones, with some missing. Of approximately 60,000 clones listed, roughly 85% are singletons. Trimming removed 4 bases at V and 9 bases at J, with 11 bases between. CDR1 and CDR2 (germline): SGHDT, YYEEEE. This CDR3 has 12 residues. The chain is built from TRBV5-6 and TRBJ2-4; a weak D match, TRBD1 (5 bases). This sequence originates from a man between 35 and 55 years old in good health. The specimen sequenced was blood. The CDR3: CASSRDSGIQYF. CDR3 DNA: TGTGCCAGCAGCCGCGACAGTGGCATTCAGTACTTC.